The clone carrying this TCR beta chain was detected only a few times. No antigen is known for it. The entry originates in a study of blood T cells in healthy people across ages. Study results and caveats: TCR beta diversity tracked closely with naive T cell percentage. Those diversity estimates obtained from one million T cells were thought to be underestimates. With age, beta diversity per million T cells declined roughly linearly, significantly by 40.

V was cut by 0 bases and J by 3 bases, with 12 bases left in between. The CDR3 loop spans 15 amino acids. Per the germline V gene, CDR1 is ENHRY and CDR2 is SYGVKD. Every sample gave at least 5 micrograms of total RNA when it was extracted. The authors ran a second PCR of roughly 6 to 11 cycles using a sample-barcoded 5' primer and a J-beta primer mix. TCRdb re-called the 5' RACE reads through MiXCR, storing one row per CDR3 protein. The sample lists roughly 1.5 million distinct CDR3 sequences; about 42% were seen once. This sequence joins TRBV10-3 and TRBJ2-7, with no clear D. The sequence derives from a woman aged 18-30 years in good health. Source material: blood. The CDR3 DNA is TGTGCCATCAGTGAGTCATGGGGTTCGGGCTACGAGCAGTACTTC. This translates into CAISESWGSGYEQYF.